The 10 T cell receptor beta chains below come from one sample, sequenced in a study of T cell responses to AZD1222 COVID-19 vaccine. TCRdb keeps only in-frame clones here, not all; method: immunoSEQ multiplex PCR. The repertoire holds about 130,000 clones, with 88% as singletons. Sequences were derived from peripheral blood, sampled 28 days after the second AZD1222 dose. Receptors were obtained from an adult who received the AZD1222 COVID-19 vaccine.

In this sample, this clone turned up a few times. The chain combines TRBV28 with TRBJ1-5; unclear D gene. The CDR3 sequence is 15 residues long. Trimming removed 7 bases at V and 5 bases at J, with 18 bases between. Germline V gene lookup returns CDR1 MDHEN and CDR2 SYDVKM. The CDR3 loop reads CASTPQRAGDQPQHF. CDR3 DNA: TGTGCCAGCACCCCCCAGAGGGCAGGAGATCAGCCCCAGCATTTT.

The rearrangement uses TRBV19 and TRBJ2-7; perhaps TRBD1 as D (6 bases). Trimming cost V 4 bases and J 3 bases, with 13 bases left between them. Germline V gene sequence: CDR1 LNHDA, CDR2 SQIVND (reference sequence). This CDR3 spans 14 amino acids. CDR3 nucleotide sequence: TGTGCCAGTAGTAGACAACAGGGCTTCTACGAGCAGTACTTC. Protein sequence: CASSRQQGFYEQYF.

The chain joins TRBV28 to TRBJ1-3; D may be TRBD1 (6 bases). The CDR3 consists of 15 residues. Germline-derived CDR1 and CDR2 are MDHEN and SYDVKM. Trimming took 3 bases from V and 4 from J, leaving 13 bases between them. The DNA of the CDR3 is TGTGCCAGCAGTTTTCTCACAGGGTCGGGAAACACCATATATTTT. This translates into CASSFLTGSGNTIYF. Full variable domain (rest looked up from reference TRBV28 and TRBJ1-3): DVKVTQSSRYLVKRTGEKVFLECVQDMDHENMFWYRQDPGLGLRLIYFSYDVKMKEKGDIPEGYSVSREKKERFSLILESASTNQTSMYLCASSFLTGSGNTIYFGEGSWLTVV.

The V gene is TRBV13, the J gene TRBJ2-1, with 13 bases lining up with TRBD2. With 3 bases clipped from V and 7 bases from J, the junction kept 12 bases outside the gene matches. This CDR3 has 18 amino acids. Germline CDR1 and CDR2: PRHDT and FYEKMQ (reference sequence). The CDR3 DNA reads as TGTGCCAGCAGCTTCCGTTCTTTCGGGACTAGCGGGACGAATGAGCAGTTCTTC. It codes for CASSFRSFGTSGTNEQFF.

The V call is TRBV30, the J call TRBJ1-6; TRBD1 might be the D (5 bases). Germline values: CDR1 GTSNPN, CDR2 SVGIG (reference sequence). V was cut by 3 bases and J by 12 bases, with 12 bases left in between. This CDR3 spans 12 amino acids. CDR3 coding DNA: TGTGCCTGGAGCGGGGCCGCTTTACCCCTCCACTTT. Translation gives CAWSGAALPLHF.

This chain connects TRBV7-9 to TRBJ2-3; 11 positions match TRBD2. Trimming at V came to 4 bases and at J to 4 bases, leaving 10 bases not matched to a gene. Germline V gives CDR1 SEHNR, CDR2 FQNEAQ (reference sequence). CDR3 length: 17 residues. The DNA for the CDR3 is TGTGCCAGCAGCTCACTGCTTCTAGCGGGAGGCCCAGATACGCAGTATTTT. Translation: CASSSLLLAGGPDTQYF.

V is TRBV5-1 and J is TRBJ2-7; D might be TRBD2 (5 bases). Germline loops: CDR1 SGHRS, CDR2 YFSETQ. The CDR3 covers 17 residues. Trimming shortened V by 0 bases and J by 2 bases, and 18 bases separated the two germline ends. The CDR3 sequence is CASSLASSSQGTYEQYF. The CDR3 region has the DNA TGCGCCAGCAGCTTGGCGTCTAGCTCCCAAGGTACCTACGAGCAGTACTTC.

The chain has TRBV6-6 and TRBJ2-1; unclear D gene. Germline V gene lookup returns CDR1 MNHNY and CDR2 SVGAGI (reference sequence). V was cut by 6 bases and J by 2 bases, with 14 bases left in between. The CDR3 is 15 residues long. CDR3 protein: CASRDRVRPYNEQFF. Written as DNA, the CDR3 is TGTGCCAGCAGAGACCGGGTTAGACCCTACAATGAGCAGTTCTTC.

The sample holds one count of this clone. This chain uses TRBV5-1 with TRBJ2-1; a possible D gene is TRBD1 (6 bases). Germline CDR1 is SGHRS and CDR2 is YFSETQ. The CDR3 length is 13 residues. V shed 7 bases and J shed 1 base, with 9 bases lying between them. The chain's CDR3 is CASGQGSYNEQFF. Written as DNA, the CDR3 is TGCGCCAGCGGGCAGGGGTCCTACAATGAGCAGTTCTTC.

This clone occurred once. The V call is TRBV5-4, the J call TRBJ2-3; 12 nucleotides match TRBD2. Unmatched junction bases numbered 9, after V lost 1 base and J lost 3 bases. The CDR3 is made up of 18 amino acids. Germline V gene data show CDR1 as SGHNT and CDR2 as YYREEE (reference sequence). CDR3 nucleotides: TGTGCCAGCAGCTTGTGGCTAGCGGGAGGGCCGAGTACAGATACGCAGTATTTT. The encoded protein is CASSLWLAGGPSTDTQYF.